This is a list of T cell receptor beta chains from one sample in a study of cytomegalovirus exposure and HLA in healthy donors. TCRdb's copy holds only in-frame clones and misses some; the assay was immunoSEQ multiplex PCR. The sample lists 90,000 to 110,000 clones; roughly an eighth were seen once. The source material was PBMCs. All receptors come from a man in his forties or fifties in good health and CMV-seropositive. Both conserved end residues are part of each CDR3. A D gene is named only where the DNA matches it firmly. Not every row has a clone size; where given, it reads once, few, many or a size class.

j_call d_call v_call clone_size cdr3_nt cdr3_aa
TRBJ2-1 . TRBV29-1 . TGCAGCGTCGCTTTGGGGGCACATACCTACAATGAGCAGTTCTTC CSVALGAHTYNEQFF
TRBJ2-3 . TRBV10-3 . TGTGCCATCGGTGGGCGGACTAGCACAGATACGCAGTATTTT CAIGGRTSTDTQYF
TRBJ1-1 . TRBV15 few TGTGCCACCAGCAGAGATGAGGCCACTGAAGCTTTCTTT CATSRDEATEAFF
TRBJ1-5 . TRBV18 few TGTGCCAGCTCAGCGGGGAGAAATCAGCCCCAGCATTTT CASSAGRNQPQHF
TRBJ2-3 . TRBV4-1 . TGCGCCAGCAGCGCTAGCGCCACAGATACGCAGTATTTT CASSASATDTQYF
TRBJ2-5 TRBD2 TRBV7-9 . TGTGCCAGCTGCCAGACGGGAGGGCCGGGGGAGACCCAGTACTTC CASCQTGGPGETQYF
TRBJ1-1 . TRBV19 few TGTGCCAGTAGTATTAGTATCGGGGTCTCTGAAGCTTTCTTT CASSISIGVSEAFF
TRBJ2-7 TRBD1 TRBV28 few TGTGCCAGCAGTTTATCACAGGGGTACGTGAACGAGCAGTACTTC CASSLSQGYVNEQYF
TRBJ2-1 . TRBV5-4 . TGTGCCAGCAGCCCGAGCCCCAGACGGGAGCTCTACAATGAGCAGTTCTTC CASSPSPRRELYNEQFF
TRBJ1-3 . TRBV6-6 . TGTGCCAGCAGTATATCTGGAAACACCATATATTTT CASSISGNTIYF
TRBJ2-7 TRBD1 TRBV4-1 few TGCGCCAGCAGCCCGGGACAGGGGGCTAATAACGAGCAGTACTTC CASSPGQGANNEQYF
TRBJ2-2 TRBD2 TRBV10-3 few TGTGCCATCAGTCCATACCGTGCAGGACTAGCGGGTACGAACACCGGGGAGCTGTTTTTT CAISPYRAGLAGTNTGELFF
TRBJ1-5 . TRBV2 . TGTGCCAGCAGCGCCCAGGGCAATAGCAATCAGCCCCAGCATTTT CASSAQGNSNQPQHF
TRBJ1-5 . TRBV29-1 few TGCAGCGTTGCAGGGTCCCCTAATCAGCCCCAGCATTTT CSVAGSPNQPQHF
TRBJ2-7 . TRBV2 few TGTGCCAGCAGAGAATGGGTATCCAGGGACAAGGACAACGAGCAGTACTTC CASREWVSRDKDNEQYF
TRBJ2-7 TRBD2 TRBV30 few TGTGCCTGGAGGTGGACTAGCGGGAGGCCCGAGCAGTACTTC CAWRWTSGRPEQYF
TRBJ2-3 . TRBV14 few TGTGCCAGCAGCCAAGGAGGTACAGGGTGGATGACAGATACGCAGTATTTT CASSQGGTGWMTDTQYF
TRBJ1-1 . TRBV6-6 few TGTGCCAGCAGCTATGACAGGAACACTGAAGCTTTCTTT CASSYDRNTEAFF
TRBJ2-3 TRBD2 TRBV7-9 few TGTGCCAGCAGCTTAGAAACCGGTCTAGCGGGAGTACCGGATACGCAGTATTTT CASSLETGLAGVPDTQYF
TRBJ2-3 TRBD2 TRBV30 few TGTGCCTGGGGGCGACTAGCGGGATTCACAGATACGCAGTATTTT CAWGRLAGFTDTQYF
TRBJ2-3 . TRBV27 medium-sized TGTGCCAGCAGTACAGGACAGTTTATCACAGATACGCAGTATTTT CASSTGQFITDTQYF
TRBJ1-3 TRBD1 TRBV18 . TGTGCCAGCTCACCGGGACAGGGGGACGGAAACACCATATATTTT CASSPGQGDGNTIYF
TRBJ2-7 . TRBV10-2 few TGCGCCAGCAGTGACATGGGACTGGACTACGAGCAGTACTTC CASSDMGLDYEQYF
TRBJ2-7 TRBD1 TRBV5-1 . TGCGCCAGCAGCTTGGGGGGACAGGGCGGTGAGCAGTACTTC CASSLGGQGGEQYF
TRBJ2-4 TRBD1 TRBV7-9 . TGTGCCAGCAGCCCTACCGGGACAGGGTTAACCAAAAACATTCAGTACTTC CASSPTGTGLTKNIQYF
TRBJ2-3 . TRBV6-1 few TGTGCCAGCAGTGGCGACTTGAATACGCAGTATTTT CASSGDLNTQYF
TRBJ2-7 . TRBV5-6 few TGTGCCAGCAGCTTCCGGACTACCTTCTACGAGCAGTACTTC CASSFRTTFYEQYF
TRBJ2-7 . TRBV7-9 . TGTGCCACCAGGTACAGGGACCACGAGCAGTACTTC CATRYRDHEQYF
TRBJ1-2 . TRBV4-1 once TGCGCCAGCAGCCAAGAGCATGACGGGGGAACTTATGGCTACACCTTC CASSQEHDGGTYGYTF
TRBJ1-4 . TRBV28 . TGTGCCAGCAGTTCGACAGTGGTTTTAGAAAAACTGTTTTTT CASSSTVVLEKLFF
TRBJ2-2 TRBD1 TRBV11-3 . TGTGCCAGCAGCACACGACAGGGAAAGGTTACGACCGGGGAGCTGTTTTTT CASSTRQGKVTTGELFF
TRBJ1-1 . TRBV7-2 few TGTGCCAGCAGCAGGGAGCCGAACACTGAAGCTTTCTTT CASSREPNTEAFF
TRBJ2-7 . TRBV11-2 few TGTGCCAGCAGCTTAGCGCAGTCCCACGAGCAGTACTTC CASSLAQSHEQYF
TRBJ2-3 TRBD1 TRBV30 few TGTGCCTGGAGCAATGACAGGGAACCAGATACGCAGTATTTT CAWSNDREPDTQYF
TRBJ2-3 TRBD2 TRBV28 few TGTGCCAGCACCTTTAGCGGGAGAGGGAGGGCAGATACGCAGTATTTT CASTFSGRGRADTQYF
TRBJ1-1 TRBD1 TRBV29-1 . TGCAGCGTTGTAGGACAGGGTGACACTGAAGCTTTCTTT CSVVGQGDTEAFF
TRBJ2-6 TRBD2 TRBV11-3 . TGTGCCAGCAGCCCCGGGGGGGCTGGGGCCAACGTCCTGACTTTC CASSPGGAGANVLTF
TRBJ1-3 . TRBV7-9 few TGTGCCAGCATTCTCTCCTCTGGAAACACCATATATTTT CASILSSGNTIYF
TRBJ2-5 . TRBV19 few TGTGCCAGTAGTCAAGAAACTACTAGTGGGGAGACCCAGTACTTC CASSQETTSGETQYF
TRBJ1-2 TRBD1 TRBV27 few TGTGCCAGCAGTTTAAATCGGGACAGGGATGGCTACACCTTC CASSLNRDRDGYTF
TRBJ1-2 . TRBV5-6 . TGTGCCAGCAGCTTGGGGGGCCGCGGATGGGGCTACACCTTC CASSLGGRGWGYTF
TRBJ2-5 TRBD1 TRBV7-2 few TGTGCCAGCATTCGGACAGGGAGACCGGAGACCCAGTACTTC CASIRTGRPETQYF
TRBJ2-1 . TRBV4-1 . TGCGCCAGCAGCCAAGATCGGCAGGGATACTACAATGAGCAGTTCTTC CASSQDRQGYYNEQFF
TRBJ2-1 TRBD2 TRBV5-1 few TGCGCCAGCAGCTCAGGAGGGACTAGCGGTCCCAATGAGCAGTTCTTC CASSSGGTSGPNEQFF
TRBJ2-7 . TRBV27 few TGTGCCAGCAGTTTCGGGGTAGGCGGGATTGGGTCGGCGCGCGAGCAGTACTTC CASSFGVGGIGSAREQYF
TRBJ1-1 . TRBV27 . TGTGCCAGCAGTTTCCGAGGGACACTCTACGCTGAAGCTTTCTTT CASSFRGTLYAEAFF
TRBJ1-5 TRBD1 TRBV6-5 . TGTGCCAGCAGTCGTACAGGGGGTAGCAATCAGCCCCAGCATTTT CASSRTGGSNQPQHF
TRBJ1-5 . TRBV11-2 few TGTGCCAGCAGCTTGGGGGCGTATCAGCCCCAGCATTTT CASSLGAYQPQHF
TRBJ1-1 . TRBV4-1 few TGCGCCAGCAGCCTAGGGGGGAACACTGAAGCTTTCTTT CASSLGGNTEAFF
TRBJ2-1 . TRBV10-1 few TGCGCCAGCAGTGAGTCGACTCGGGGTGAGCAGTTCTTC CASSESTRGEQFF
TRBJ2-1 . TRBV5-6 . TGTGCCAGCAGCTTGAGCCCCACAGCTCCCTACAATGAGCAGTTCTTC CASSLSPTAPYNEQFF
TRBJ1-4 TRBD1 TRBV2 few TGTGCCAGCAGAGCCACAGGGGGCAGAAACGAAAAACTGTTTTTT CASRATGGRNEKLFF
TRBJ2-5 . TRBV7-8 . TGTGCCAGCAGCTTAGTCGAGAGGAGGAGAGAGACCCAGTACTTC CASSLVERRRETQYF
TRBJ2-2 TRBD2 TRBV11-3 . TGTGCCAGCAGTTCCGGACTAGCGGCGAACACCGGGGAGCTGTTTTTT CASSSGLAANTGELFF
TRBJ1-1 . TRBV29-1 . TGCAGCGTTGAAAATACAGAGTGGGCTGAAGCTTTCTTT CSVENTEWAEAFF
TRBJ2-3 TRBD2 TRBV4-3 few TGCGCCAGCAGCCAAGATTCGGGGGAGGGTTACACAGATACGCAGTATTTT CASSQDSGEGYTDTQYF
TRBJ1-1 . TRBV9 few TGTGCCAGCAGCGTAGCGTCTAACACTGAAGCTTTCTTT CASSVASNTEAFF